This entry lists 22 T cell receptor beta chains sequenced from one sample in a study of blood T cell repertoires in COVID-19 (dated by TCRdb to about 2020). Receptor amplification or capture employed the immunoSEQ multiplex PCR assay. TCRdb holds this immuneACCESS table with in-frame rearrangements only. Some clones are missing; in checked studies, unresolved V genes explain under half, and the rest has no known cause. The sample table lists around 200,000 clones, about 83% of them with a count of one. The top ten clones comprise 1.3% of the sample. The sample comprised peripheral blood. The receptor set was obtained from a woman in her thirties with COVID-19, enrolled during active disease.

The chain uses TRBV23-1 and TRBJ1-4; D ambiguous. TRBV23-1 is an open reading frame, and its role is uncertain. Trimming stripped 1 base from V and 5 bases from J, with 20 bases between. This CDR3 is 18 amino acids long. CDR3 in amino acids: CASSQYHRFEWANEKLFF. In DNA, the CDR3 is TGCGCCAGCAGTCAATACCACCGGTTCGAATGGGCGAATGAAAAACTGTTTTTT.

The chain joins TRBV3-1 (or the pseudogene TRBV3-2) to TRBJ2-7, with TRBD2 identical over 10 bases. V dropped 2 bases and J dropped 6; count of bases not matched to a gene: 7. The CDR3 contains 15 residues. Germline values: CDR1 LGHDT, CDR2 YNNKEL (reference sequence). CDR3 region: CASSQKAGGPGEQYF. The CDR3 DNA sequence: TGTGCCAGCAGCCAAAAAGCGGGGGGGCCCGGCGAGCAGTACTTC.

The DNA for the CDR3 is TGCGCCAGCAGCCCCGGACAGGGACTCGGAGTCTCTGGCTACACCTTC. It specifies CASSPGQGLGVSGYTF. J is TRBJ1-2 and V is TRBV4-3, with 8 positions matching TRBD1. Trimming at V came to 4 bases and at J to 7 bases, leaving 14 bases not matched to a gene. CDR1 and CDR2 (germline): LGHNA, YSLEER. The CDR3 spans 16 residues.

V is TRBV2 and J is TRBJ2-1, with TRBD1 identical over 7 bases. Germline CDR1 reads SNHLY; CDR2 reads FYNNEI. V shed 8 bases and J 4 bases; nucleotides not matched to a gene: 5. CDR3 length: 13 residues. CDR3 nucleotides: TGTGCCAGCGGGACAGAAGCTTACAATGAGCAGTTCTTC. Translating it yields CASGTEAYNEQFF.

The chain is built from TRBV7-3 and TRBJ1-1; no clear D gene. The germline CDR1 and CDR2 sequences are SGHTA and FQGTGA. The CDR3 loop spans 13 amino acids. V was trimmed by 5 bases and J by 2 bases, leaving 9 bases between them. CDR3 sequence (DNA): TGTGCCAGCAGCGTTACAACCAACACTGAAGCTTTCTTT. Its protein is CASSVTTNTEAFF.

The V call is TRBV23-1, the J call TRBJ2-3; 9 bases map to TRBD1. TRBV23-1 is an open reading frame whose function is uncertain. With V trimmed by 2 bases and J by 4 bases, 10 bases remained unmatched. This CDR3 has 17 residues. The DNA for the CDR3 is TGCGCCAGCAGTCAACATTCACAGGGGGCTACGGCAGATACGCAGTATTTT. It is translated as CASSQHSQGATADTQYF.

J is TRBJ2-2 and V is TRBV10-3, with 8 bases lining up with TRBD1. After removal of 5 bases from V and 7 bases from J, the junction contained 21 bases not matched to a gene. The CDR3 covers 19 residues. The germline V gene has CDR1 ENHRY and CDR2 SYGVKD. This CDR3 reads CAISLGFVQGQGFGGELFF. CDR3 DNA sequence: TGTGCCATCAGTCTCGGATTTGTCCAAGGACAGGGTTTTGGCGGGGAGCTGTTTTTT.

The chain uses TRBV30 and TRBJ1-6; D uncertain. The length of the CDR3 is 12 residues. CDR1 and CDR2 (germline): GTSNPN, SVGIG (reference sequence). Deletions cut 0 bases from V and 9 bases from J, with 6 bases between. CDR3 sequence (DNA): TGTGCCTGGAGTGTACATGGTTCACCCCTCCACTTT. Its protein product is CAWSVHGSPLHF.

The chain has TRBV3-1 (or the pseudogene TRBV3-2) and TRBJ2-7; 9 nucleotides align to TRBD1. The ends lost 0 bases at V and 6 bases at J; junction bases unmatched: 6. Germline CDR1 reads LGHDT; CDR2 reads YNNKEL (reference sequence). CDR3 length: 15 residues. CDR3 amino acids: CASSQDPGQGSEQYF. The CDR3 DNA is TGTGCCAGCAGCCAAGATCCCGGACAGGGGTCCGAGCAGTACTTC.

This chain links TRBV5-1 with TRBJ2-7; D is possibly TRBD2 (6 bases). The germline V and J ends were trimmed by 0 bases and 0 bases, with 13 bases remaining between them. The CDR3 extends over 16 amino acids. Germline loops: CDR1 SGHRS, CDR2 YFSETQ. In DNA, the CDR3 is TGCGCCAGCAGCTTGGAAGGAGGGCACAGCTCCTACGAGCAGTACTTC. It encodes CASSLEGGHSSYEQYF.

V gene TRBV7-2 combines with J gene TRBJ1-2, with TRBD1 identical over 7 bases. Germline V gives CDR1 SGHTA, CDR2 FQGNSA. The junction had 13 bases not matched to a gene; V was cut back by 4 bases and J by 2 bases. The length of the CDR3 is 17 residues. CDR3 sequence: CASSSPSGSGGNYGYTF. The DNA of the CDR3 is TGTGCCAGCAGCTCCCCGTCTGGGTCAGGGGGAAACTATGGCTACACCTTC.

The gene calls are TRBV7-9 and TRBJ2-7, with TRBD2 matching 9 bases. The CDR3 totals 16 residues. Germline CDR1 is SEHNR and CDR2 is FQNEAQ (reference sequence). The junction had 9 bases not matched to a gene; V was cut back by 4 bases and J by 2 bases. Here the CDR3 reads CASSSLEGTSTYEQYF. The CDR3, as DNA: TGTGCCAGCAGCTCATTGGAGGGGACTAGCACCTACGAGCAGTACTTC.

This chain links TRBV7-2 with TRBJ2-3; TRBD2 matches at 12 bases. Germline lookup yields CDR1 SGHTA and CDR2 FQGNSA. Trimming took 7 bases from V and 3 from J; bases not matched to a gene: 17. The CDR3 runs to 19 residues. CDR3 nucleotide sequence: TGTGCCAGCACCCTAAACAGAGGGCTAGCGGGAGGGCAGACAGATACGCAGTATTTT. This translates into CASTLNRGLAGGQTDTQYF.

The gene calls are TRBV19 and TRBJ1-5, with unresolved D. Deletions cut 3 bases from V and 7 bases from J, with 10 bases between. Germline loops: CDR1 LNHDA, CDR2 SQIVND (reference sequence). This CDR3 spans 13 amino acids. The chain's CDR3 is CASSIQIEQPQHF. As DNA, the CDR3 is TGTGCCAGTAGTATCCAAATAGAGCAGCCCCAGCATTTT.

This sequence joins TRBV7-3 and TRBJ2-3, with 9 bases lining up with TRBD2. V lost 3 bases to trimming and J lost 0 bases; unmatched junction nucleotides: 1. The CDR3 spans 15 residues. The V gene's germline CDR1 is SGHTA and CDR2 FQGTGA. The CDR3 nucleotides are TGTGCCAGCAGCTTTAGCGGGGGTAGCACAGATACGCAGTATTTT. This translates into CASSFSGGSTDTQYF.

The rearrangement links TRBV28 to TRBJ1-3; D is unresolved. Germline V gene sequence: CDR1 MDHEN, CDR2 SYDVKM. This CDR3 has 14 amino acids. V lost 6 bases, J lost 4 bases, and 13 bases lay in between. The DNA of the CDR3 is TGTGCCAGCAGCCTGAATGCGCCCGGAAACACCATATATTTT. It encodes CASSLNAPGNTIYF.

The chain has TRBV27 and TRBJ2-3; 10 bases map to TRBD2. Trimming removed 5 bases from V and 4 bases from J; junction bases left unmatched: 9. This CDR3 region has 16 residues. Germline V CDR1 and CDR2: MNHEY, SMNVEV (reference sequence). CDR3 in DNA: TGTGCCAGCAGTCTCACAAGCGGGAGGGTGTCAGATACGCAGTATTTT. It codes for CASSLTSGRVSDTQYF.

V usage is TRBV13 and J usage is TRBJ2-3; TRBD1 agrees at 7 bases. The V and J ends lost 1 base and 7 bases, in that order; junction bases with no gene match: 5. The CDR3 totals 14 residues. Germline CDR1 and CDR2: PRHDT and FYEKMQ (reference sequence). The DNA of the CDR3 is TGTGCCAGCAGCTTAGCCTCCAGGGGGAATACGCAGTATTTT. This sequence encodes CASSLASRGNTQYF.

V usage is TRBV7-2 and J usage is TRBJ2-1, with 8 bases matching TRBD2. V gave up 1 base and J gave up 0 bases; unmatched junction bases: 8. Germline loops: CDR1 SGHTA, CDR2 FQGNSA. CDR3 size: 18 residues. CDR3 region: CASSLEPPTSDSYNEQFF. As DNA, the CDR3 is TGTGCCAGCAGCTTAGAGCCGCCGACTAGCGACTCCTACAATGAGCAGTTCTTC. Together with reference TRBV7-2 and TRBJ2-1, the CDR3 gives the full variable domain: GAGVSQSPSNKVTEKGKDVELRCDPISGHTALYWYRQSLGQGLEFLIYFQGNSAPDKSGLPSDRFSAERTGGSVSTLTIQRTQQEDSAVYLCASSLEPPTSDSYNEQFFGPGTRLTVL.

The genes are TRBV6-5 and TRBJ1-5; 7 bases agree with TRBD1. Germline CDR1 reads MNHEY; CDR2 reads SVGAGI. Trimming at V came to 5 bases and at J to 7 bases, leaving 8 bases not matched to a gene. CDR3 size: 14 residues. The chain's CDR3 is CASSPRQGDQPQHF. For the CDR3, the DNA is TGTGCCAGCAGTCCACGACAGGGTGACCAGCCCCAGCATTTT.

The V gene is TRBV7-9, the J gene TRBJ2-1, with TRBD2 matching over 8 bases. Per the germline V gene, CDR1 is SEHNR and CDR2 is FQNEAQ (reference sequence). The CDR3 has 15 amino acids. Trimming took 1 base from V and 7 from J; bases not matched to a gene: 6. CDR3 sequence (DNA): TGTGCCAGCAGCTTAGGACGGGAGCGGGGGAATGAGCAGTTCTTC. Protein product: CASSLGRERGNEQFF.

A single count supports this clone. This chain joins TRBV9 and TRBJ1-2; no clear D gene. V was pared by 7 bases and J by 4 bases, with 14 bases between. Germline values: CDR1 SGDLS, CDR2 YYNGEE. This CDR3 spans 13 amino acids. CDR3 bases: TGTGCCAGCGTCACCACAGCGGGCTATGGCTACACCTTC. It yields the protein CASVTTAGYGYTF.